This entry lists 21 T cell receptor beta chains sequenced from one sample in a study of blood T cell repertoires in COVID-19. Here immunoSEQ multiplex PCR was the method, and the copy in TCRdb shows in-frame clones only, minus some. The sample has under 75,000 clones, around 82% seen once; the top ten hold roughly 6%. The source material was peripheral blood. The receptors come from a human donor in a cohort sampled during active COVID-19.

The rearrangement uses TRBV3-1 (or the pseudogene TRBV3-2) and TRBJ2-2, with 13 positions matching TRBD2. Germline CDR1 LGHDT, CDR2 YNNKEL (reference sequence). Losses at the gene ends were 3 bases for V and 4 bases for J; bases not matched to a gene: 11. The CDR3 length is 19 residues. The chain's CDR3 is CASSHTKGGLAGVTGELFF. Written as DNA, the CDR3 is TGTGCCAGCAGCCACACAAAAGGAGGACTAGCGGGAGTCACCGGGGAGCTGTTTTTT.

The chain is built from TRBV24-1 and TRBJ2-1, with D possibly being TRBD2 (6 bases). The CDR3 covers 14 residues. V gave up 3 bases and J gave up 6 bases, with 11 bases separating them. The germline V gene has CDR1 KGHDR and CDR2 SFDVKD. CDR3 nucleotides: TGTGCCACCAGTGATCCCCGGGGGATCAATGAGCAGTTCTTC. As protein: CATSDPRGINEQFF.

The chain is built from TRBV19 and TRBJ2-1; D gene ambiguous. Trimming shortened V by 3 bases and J by 9 bases, and 18 bases separated the two germline ends. Per the germline V gene, CDR1 is LNHDA and CDR2 is SQIVND (reference sequence). The CDR3 sequence is 15 residues long. The CDR3 here is CASSMFSVAFGEQFF. The CDR3 DNA is TGTGCCAGTAGTATGTTCAGCGTCGCCTTTGGTGAGCAGTTCTTC.

Written as DNA, the CDR3 is TGCGCCAGCAGCTTGGACGGCAGGGTGAAGGGGTTTGGAAACAATGAGCAGTTCTTC. Protein sequence: CASSLDGRVKGFGNNEQFF. The V and J genes are TRBV5-1 and TRBJ2-1; D is possibly TRBD1 (5 bases). The CDR3 consists of 19 residues. Germline loops: CDR1 SGHRS, CDR2 YFSETQ. Trimming took off 0 bases at V and 5 bases at J, with 24 bases between the two ends.

This chain links TRBV6-1 with TRBJ1-1; D gene unclear. This CDR3 region has 15 residues. Between the trimmed V and J ends, which lost 0 bases and 4 bases, there was a span of 12 bases. CDR1 is MNHNS, CDR2 SASEGT, per germline. For the CDR3, the DNA is TGTGCCAGCAGTGAAGCCACAACAAGAACCACTGAAGCTTTCTTT. It translates to CASSEATTRTTEAFF.

The chain links TRBV9 to TRBJ1-6; D is ambiguous. The CDR3 length is 13 residues. Germline loops: CDR1 SGDLS, CDR2 YYNGEE. Trimming pared 6 bases from V and 7 bases from J, leaving 11 bases between. The CDR3 DNA sequence: TGTGCCAGCAACCGGGATCAGAATTCACCCCTCCACTTT. The encoded protein is CASNRDQNSPLHF.

The V gene is TRBV15, the J gene TRBJ2-4, with D possibly TRBD1 on 7 matching bases. Per germline, CDR1 LNHNV and CDR2 YYDKDF (reference sequence). The CDR3 is made up of 16 amino acids. Trimming took off 2 bases at V and 4 bases at J, with 15 bases between the two ends. This CDR3 is CATSRLGAGQKNIQYF. The CDR3 DNA reads as TGTGCCACCAGCAGACTAGGGGCGGGACAGAAAAACATTCAGTACTTC. The variable domain in full, completed from reference TRBV15 and TRBJ2-4, reads DAMVIQNPRYQVTQFGKPVTLSCSQTLNHNVMYWYQQKSSQAPKLLFHYYDKDFNNEADTPDNFQSRRPNTSFCFLDIRSPGLGDTAMYLCATSRLGAGQKNIQYFGAGTRLSVL.

The V and J genes are TRBV7-9 and TRBJ2-1; D is uncertain. The CDR3 spans 16 residues. The V end was cut by 6 bases, the J end by 2 bases, with 17 bases between. The germline CDR1 and CDR2 sequences are SEHNR and FQNEAQ (reference sequence). The CDR3 DNA follows: TGTGCCAGCAGTTACCTGCGGCTCCCTCCCTACAATGAGCAGTTCTTC. Residues: CASSYLRLPPYNEQFF. The whole variable domain, remainder taken from reference TRBV7-9 and TRBJ2-1, is DTGVSQNPRHKITKRGQNVTFRCDPISEHNRLYWYRQTLGQGPEFLTYFQNEAQLEKSRLLSDRFSAERPKGSFSTLEIQRTEQGDSAMYLCASSYLRLPPYNEQFFGPGTRLTVL.

J is TRBJ1-3 and V is TRBV4-2; a possible D gene is TRBD1 (5 bases). V was trimmed by 0 bases and J by 7 bases, leaving 13 bases between them. The CDR3 is 15 amino acids. Germline loops: CDR1 LGHNA, CDR2 YNFKEQ. The CDR3 region has the DNA TGTGCCAGCAGCCAAGATAGGGGTCGGTGGAACACCATATATTTT. Translated, it gives CASSQDRGRWNTIYF.

The J gene is TRBJ2-7, the V gene TRBV4-2, with D possibly being TRBD2 (5 bases). Per germline, CDR1 LGHNA and CDR2 YNFKEQ. Trimming stripped 1 base from V and 2 bases from J, with 12 bases between. The CDR3 contains 15 residues. The CDR3 DNA follows: TGTGCCAGCAGCCAAGCCTCCGGGGAAACCTACGAGCAGTACTTC. This codes for CASSQASGETYEQYF.

The chain uses TRBV5-1 and TRBJ2-5; no clear D. Germline V gene data show CDR1 as SGHRS and CDR2 as YFSETQ. CDR3 size: 16 residues. Trimming shortened V by 1 base and J by 2 bases, and 15 bases separated the two germline ends. The CDR3: CASSLTAGNRQETQYF. CDR3 nucleotides: TGCGCCAGCAGCTTGACGGCAGGAAACAGACAAGAGACCCAGTACTTC.

A few counts support this clone. This chain connects TRBV2 to TRBJ1-1, with 7 bases lining up with TRBD1. V lost 5 bases, J lost 2 bases, and 11 bases stayed unmatched. Germline V lookup: CDR1 SNHLY, CDR2 FYNNEI. This CDR3 has 16 amino acids. CDR3 residues: CASSWGPDRANTEAFF. Written as DNA, the CDR3 is TGTGCCAGCAGTTGGGGACCTGACAGGGCCAACACTGAAGCTTTCTTT.

This chain joins TRBV29-1 and TRBJ2-5, with 15 bases matching TRBD2. The germline V gene encodes CDR1 SQVTM and CDR2 ANQGSEA. With V trimmed by 4 bases and J by 1 base, 13 bases remained unmatched. The CDR3 has 19 amino acids. The CDR3 DNA reads as TGCAGCGTTGGGTGGACTAGCGGGAGGGAGGTGCCTCTCCAAGAGACCCAGTACTTC. Encoded protein: CSVGWTSGREVPLQETQYF.

The gene calls are TRBV5-1 and TRBJ1-5; D may be TRBD1 (5 bases). Germline CDR1 SGHRS, CDR2 YFSETQ. There are 15 residues in the CDR3. V lost 4 bases, J lost 2 bases, and 13 bases lay in between. The CDR3 region is CASSPSGGGNQPQHF. The CDR3 DNA follows: TGCGCCAGCAGCCCCTCTGGGGGGGGCAATCAGCCCCAGCATTTT.

The chain uses TRBV5-1 and TRBJ2-1; D gene unclear. Deletions cut 3 bases from V and 5 bases from J, with 15 bases between. Germline lookup yields CDR1 SGHRS and CDR2 YFSETQ. The CDR3 is made up of 15 amino acids. CDR3 sequence reads: CASSSGVGWDNEQFF. DNA of the CDR3: TGCGCCAGCAGCTCTGGAGTCGGATGGGACAATGAGCAGTTCTTC.

This chain connects TRBV27 to TRBJ2-6; D is ambiguous. Looked up from germline, CDR1 is MNHEY and CDR2 is SMNVEV (reference sequence). Trimming removed 5 bases from V and 3 bases from J, with 8 bases in between. The CDR3 runs to 14 residues. CDR3 sequence reads: CASSKSFGANVLTF. The CDR3 region has the DNA TGTGCCAGCAGTAAGAGTTTTGGGGCCAACGTCCTGACTTTC.

A single count supports this clone. This chain uses TRBV20-1 with TRBJ1-2; 7 bases map to TRBD1. V was pared by 6 bases and J by 7 bases, with 5 bases of the junction left unmatched. Germline V gene sequence: CDR1 DFQATT, CDR2 SNEGSKA (reference sequence). The CDR3 extends over 11 amino acids. CDR3 sequence reads: CSASNRGGYTF. In nucleotides, the CDR3 is TGCAGTGCGAGTAACAGGGGTGGCTACACCTTC.

The chain joins TRBV18 to TRBJ2-3; 7 nucleotides agree with TRBD1. The CDR3 runs 13 residues. Trimming removed 5 bases from V and 3 bases from J; junction bases left unmatched: 2. Germline V gene sequence: CDR1 KGHSH, CDR2 LQKENI. In DNA form, the CDR3 reads TGTGCCAGCTCAACAGGGGTAACAGATACGCAGTATTTT. It codes for CASSTGVTDTQYF.

The CDR3 DNA sequence: TGCGCCAGCAGCTCCACGACTAGTAGCTCCTACAATGAGCAGTTCTTC. Its translation is CASSSTTSSSYNEQFF. J is TRBJ2-1 and V is TRBV4-1; D possibly corresponds to TRBD2 (6 bases). Germline V gene sequence: CDR1 MGHRA, CDR2 YSYEKL. The CDR3 is 16 amino acids. V lost 5 bases, J lost 0 bases, and 14 bases lay in between.

The V gene is TRBV14, the J gene TRBJ2-1; TRBD2 aligns across 10 bases. The trim removed 3 bases at V and 9 bases at J, leaving 8 bases unmatched. The CDR3 contains 15 residues. The germline V gene has CDR1 SGHDN and CDR2 FVKESK. The CDR3 protein is CASSQGLAGASEQFF. DNA for the CDR3: TGTGCCAGCAGCCAGGGTCTAGCGGGAGCGAGTGAGCAGTTCTTC.

This clone was counted only a few times. The rearrangement uses TRBV6-4 and TRBJ2-6, with a weak D call TRBD1 (5 bases). CDR1 is MRHNA, CDR2 SNTAGT, per germline. The CDR3 runs to 15 residues. The V end lost 5 bases, the J end lost 0 bases, and 8 bases lay between the germline ends. This chain's CDR3 is CASSSDSSGANVLTF. Here the CDR3 DNA reads TGTGCCAGCAGTTCCGACAGCTCTGGGGCCAACGTCCTGACTTTC.